These T cell receptor beta chains were read from a single sample in a study of OX40 agonist ivuxolimab in advanced cancers. Generated by immunoSEQ multiplex PCR, the TCRdb table keeps only in-frame clones and is missing some. The sample has tens of thousands of clones, 65% to 90% seen once. Sequenced material: CD4+ or CD8+ T cells sorted from blood, taken in a trial of the OX40 agonist ivuxolimab. The receptors originated from an adult with an advanced solid tumor such as melanoma, head and neck, liver or kidney cancer. The CDR3 runs from the conserved cysteine through the conserved F or W. The D gene is left open where the match is weak. Clone size is not always given. Where it is, it says once, few, many or a class for expanded clones.

d_gene	v_gene	abundance	j_gene	CDR3aa	CDR3nt
TRBD2	TRBV18	once	TRBJ2-2	CASSLASGPTGELFF	TGTGCCAGCTCACTGGCTAGCGGACCCACCGGGGAGCTGTTTTTT
TRBD2	TRBV5-4	NA	TRBJ2-5	CASSYGLAGAQETQYF	TGTGCCAGCAGCTACGGACTAGCGGGAGCCCAAGAGACCCAGTACTTC
NA	TRBV7-2	NA	TRBJ1-5	CASSLFDQPQHF	TGTGCCAGCAGCTTATTCGATCAGCCCCAGCATTTT
TRBD1	TRBV19	NA	TRBJ1-1	CASRKGAIRDTEAFF	TGTGCCAGTAGGAAGGGGGCAATCAGAGACACTGAAGCTTTCTTT
NA	TRBV6-5	once	TRBJ2-7	CASSYSGTAEQYF	TGTGCCAGCAGTTACTCAGGGACCGCCGAGCAGTACTTC
NA	TRBV4-1	NA	TRBJ2-3	CASSQDGHFTDTQYF	TGCGCCAGCAGCCAAGATGGGCACTTCACAGATACGCAGTATTTT
NA	TRBV27	NA	TRBJ2-7	CASSLTSPMGEQYF	TGTGCCAGCAGTTTAACCAGCCCGATGGGGGAGCAGTACTTC
NA	TRBV30	NA	TRBJ1-6	CAWAGLKGNSPLHF	TGTGCCTGGGCGGGTTTGAAGGGGAATTCACCCCTCCACTTT
TRBD2	TRBV5-4	NA	TRBJ2-5	CASSPGLAGQETQYF	TGTGCCAGCAGCCCGGGACTAGCGGGGCAAGAGACCCAGTACTTC
TRBD1	TRBV2	few	TRBJ1-5	CASTAQGGQPQHF	TGTGCCAGCACGGCCCAGGGGGGGCAGCCCCAGCATTTT
NA	TRBV19	once	TRBJ2-7	CASSPPRGPEAYEQYF	TGTGCCAGTAGTCCCCCCCGGGGGCCGGAGGCCTACGAGCAGTACTTC
NA	TRBV27	few	TRBJ2-7	CASSLTTMGEQYF	TGTGCCAGCAGTTTAACGACCATGGGGGAGCAGTACTTC
NA	TRBV6-1	NA	TRBJ2-7	CAGPYEQYF	TGTGCCGGCCCCTACGAGCAGTACTTC
NA	TRBV19	NA	TRBJ1-5	CASSSSSRSNQPQHF	TGTGCCAGTAGTTCCTCGTCCAGGAGCAATCAGCCCCAGCATTTT
TRBD2	TRBV11-2	NA	TRBJ2-5	CASRILATTPETQYF	TGTGCCAGCAGGATACTAGCGACGACACCAGAGACCCAGTACTTC
TRBD2	TRBV5-4	NA	TRBJ2-5	CASSGGTSGFTEQYF	TGTGCCAGCAGCGGAGGGACTAGCGGGTTCACAGAGCAGTACTTC
TRBD1	TRBV5-1	NA	TRBJ1-3	CASSLPGGGSTGNTIYF	TGCGCCAGCAGCTTGCCGGGAGGGGGCTCGACTGGAAACACCATATATTTT
TRBD1	TRBV10-3	NA	TRBJ2-1	CAINKEGDRGKNEQFF	TGTGCCATCAATAAGGAGGGGGACAGGGGTAAGAATGAGCAGTTCTTC
NA	TRBV7-3	NA	TRBJ2-7	CASSQGWNPYEQYF	TGTGCCAGCAGCCAGGGGTGGAACCCCTACGAGCAGTACTTC
TRBD1	TRBV4-1	NA	TRBJ1-3	CASSQGDRVGGNTIYF	TGCGCCAGCAGCCAAGGGGACAGGGTTGGGGGAAACACCATATATTTT
NA	TRBV7-5	once	TRBJ1-1	CARSGSEGLNTEAFF	TGTGCCAGAAGCGGATCGGAGGGGTTGAACACTGAAGCTTTCTTT
NA	TRBV9	NA	TRBJ2-5	CASSPWDSGEGTQYF	TGTGCCAGCAGCCCTTGGGACTCGGGGGAAGGTACCCAGTACTTC
TRBD1	TRBV7-9	NA	TRBJ2-1	CASSFSGTGSYNEQFF	TGTGCCAGCAGCTTTTCCGGGACAGGGTCCTACAATGAGCAGTTCTTC
TRBD2	TRBV7-2	once	TRBJ2-3	CASSPGTSGRDISTDTQYF	TGTGCCAGCAGCCCAGGGACTAGCGGGAGGGATATTAGCACAGATACGCAGTATTTT
TRBD2	TRBV30	NA	TRBJ2-5	CAWSVTSGYQETQYF	TGTGCCTGGAGTGTAACTAGCGGGTACCAAGAGACCCAGTACTTC
TRBD1	TRBV7-2	NA	TRBJ1-1	CASSFTIGTGATNTEAFF	TGTGCCAGCAGCTTTACTATAGGGACAGGGGCGACGAACACTGAAGCTTTCTTT
NA	TRBV12-5	NA	TRBJ1-5	CASGTGTHGGGQPQHF	TGTGCTAGTGGTACCGGGACTCACGGCGGTGGTCAGCCCCAGCATTTT
NA	TRBV2	NA	TRBJ2-3	CASSEASLSTDTQYF	TGTGCCAGCAGTGAAGCGAGCCTTAGCACAGATACGCAGTATTTT
TRBD2	TRBV29-1	NA	TRBJ2-7	CSVEGGREQYF	TGCAGCGTTGAGGGAGGGCGGGAGCAGTACTTC
TRBD2	TRBV4-2	medium-sized	TRBJ2-7	CASSIETSGYEQYF	TGTGCCAGCAGCATCGAGACTAGCGGGTACGAGCAGTACTTC
NA	TRBV7-2	once	TRBJ2-1	CASSLGEVGYNEQFF	TGTGCCAGCAGCTTAGGGGAAGTTGGATACAATGAGCAGTTCTTC
TRBD2	TRBV29-1	NA	TRBJ2-5	CSVGSGQETQYF	TGCAGCGTGGGTAGCGGGCAAGAGACCCAGTACTTC
NA	TRBV5-8	NA	TRBJ2-5	CASSWGGGPETQYF	TGTGCCAGCAGCTGGGGTGGGGGGCCGGAGACCCAGTACTTC
NA	TRBV6-5	NA	TRBJ2-5	CASSYNQEVTQYF	TGTGCCAGCAGCTACAACCAAGAGGTGACCCAGTACTTC
TRBD1	TRBV27	NA	TRBJ1-5	CASSLSITGDSQPQHF	TGTGCCAGCAGTTTATCGATAACAGGGGATAGTCAGCCCCAGCATTTT
TRBD1	TRBV11-3	once	TRBJ2-7	CASSTRQGSEQYF	TGTGCCAGCAGCACAAGACAGGGTAGCGAGCAGTACTTC
TRBD1	TRBV6-5	NA	TRBJ2-7	CASSYYPRQGADEQYF	TGTGCCAGCAGTTACTACCCCCGGCAGGGGGCAGACGAGCAGTACTTC
NA	TRBV9	NA	TRBJ2-5	CASSVSGAETQYF	TGTGCCAGCAGCGTGAGTGGGGCCGAGACCCAGTACTTC
NA	TRBV5-1	few	TRBJ1-1	CASRGGNTEAFF	TGCGCCAGCAGAGGGGGGAACACTGAAGCTTTCTTT
NA	TRBV6-6	NA	TRBJ1-1	CASLPQGTSTEAFF	TGTGCCAGTCTCCCCCAGGGGACGAGTACTGAAGCTTTCTTT
NA	TRBV6-6	NA	TRBJ1-1	CASSRRQDLNTEAFF	TGTGCCAGCAGCCGACGACAGGACCTGAACACTGAAGCTTTCTTT
TRBD2	TRBV5-4	NA	TRBJ2-7	CASSGGTSGFTEQYF	TGTGCCAGCAGCGGAGGGACTAGCGGGTTCACAGAGCAGTACTTC
TRBD1	TRBV18	NA	TRBJ1-4	CASSRDRGGEKLFF	TGTGCCAGCTCACGGGACAGGGGAGGCGAAAAACTGTTTTTT
NA	TRBV4-3	NA	TRBJ2-7	CASSQDYSYGNEQYF	TGCGCCAGCAGCCAAGATTACTCTTACGGGAACGAGCAGTACTTC
NA	TRBV10-2	NA	TRBJ2-7	CASSESSGTRYEQYF	TGCGCCAGCAGTGAGTCAAGCGGAACTCGCTACGAGCAGTACTTC
NA	TRBV6-1	NA	TRBJ2-1	CASRAEPLEQFF	TGTGCCAGCAGAGCGGAGCCGCTAGAGCAGTTCTTC
NA	TRBV18	NA	TRBJ1-1	CASSPPWGFNTEAFF	TGTGCCAGCTCACCACCGTGGGGGTTCAACACTGAAGCTTTCTTT
NA	TRBV7-6	NA	TRBJ2-3	CASSTRGGDTQYF	TGTGCCAGCAGCACGCGAGGGGGAGATACGCAGTATTTT
NA	TRBV15	NA	TRBJ2-7	CATSRDRAGQGEQYF	TGTGCCACCAGCAGAGATAGGGCGGGGCAGGGGGAGCAGTACTTC
NA	TRBV21-1	NA	TRBJ2-7	CASSSDPGQGPYEQYF	TGTGCCAGCAGCAGTGATCCGGGACAGGGACCATACGAGCAGTACTTC
NA	TRBV19	NA	TRBJ1-2	CASSTPILNYGYTF	TGTGCCAGTAGTACCCCAATTTTGAACTATGGCTACACCTTC
TRBD1	TRBV4-1	NA	TRBJ1-2	CASSRQGATGGSGYTF	TGCGCCAGCAGCCGACAGGGGGCGACAGGAGGTTCTGGCTACACCTTC
NA	TRBV6-6	NA	TRBJ1-5	CASSYSNTGEQPQHF	TGTGCCAGCAGTTACTCGAACACGGGGGAGCAGCCCCAGCATTTT
NA	TRBV7-2	NA	TRBJ2-7	CASSFSQAYEQYF	TGTGCCAGCAGCTTTTCGCAGGCCTACGAGCAGTACTTC
NA	TRBV18	NA	TRBJ2-3	CASGGGLGSDTQYF	TGTGCCAGCGGAGGGGGTCTTGGGTCAGATACGCAGTATTTT
NA	TRBV6-5	NA	TRBJ2-7	CASSYSRQSLTYEQYF	TGTGCCAGCAGTTACTCGAGACAGTCCCTGACCTACGAGCAGTACTTC
NA	TRBV5-1	NA	TRBJ1-2	CASSLGQELYGYTF	TGCGCCAGCAGCTTGGGGCAGGAGCTCTATGGCTACACCTTC
NA	TRBV23-1	once	TRBJ2-1	CASSQSTDTNEQFF	TGCGCCAGCAGTCAATCAACGGATACCAATGAGCAGTTCTTC